This record covers a single TCR beta chain. Its matching antigen is unknown. These data are taken from a study of vaccination effects on CD4 cells after COVID-19. Study-wide findings and caveats: In vaccinees who were healthy, merely 1 out of 255 vaccine-induced clones cross-reacted with common cold coronaviruses. After vaccination, at late timepoints, clones induced by infection and by vaccine contracted markedly.

Germline CDR1 is LGHNA and CDR2 is YNFKEQ. The CDR3 covers 15 residues. V lost 0 bases and J lost 7; bases outside the gene matches: 0. Using viral peptide pools, the ViraFEST assay grew out antigen-specific CD4+ T cells prior to sequencing. The culture ran for around nine days, and then CD4+ T cells were isolated. None of the vaccinated had previously contracted SARS-CoV-2, and their nucleocapsid antibodies tested negative. Days 3 and 7 saw half the medium replaced with IL-2 medium. Libraries were prepared by immunoSEQ multiplex PCR; TCRdb keeps only in-frame clonotypes and omits some of them. The sample carries about 23,000 clones, approximately 70% recorded once.

This receptor was obtained from a human donor who received a COVID-19 vaccine. Specimen: CD4+ T cells from PBMCs cultured with SARS-CoV-2 spike peptides, collected before COVID-19 vaccination. The chain employs TRBV4-2 and TRBJ1-6; 10 bases fit TRBD1. Here the CDR3 DNA reads TGTGCCAGCAGCCAAGAGGGACAGGGGAATTCACCCCTCCACTTT. This codes for CASSQEGQGNSPLHF.